The 14 T cell receptor beta chains listed next were all sequenced from one sample in a study of T cells in Graves' hyperthyroidism and ophthalmopathy. RNA transcripts served as the template for amplifying TCR beta CDR3 regions. First-round RT-PCR targeting the TCR CDR3 was performed with the HTBI primer set. Via MiXCR, TCRdb re-called the multiplex PCR reads, giving one row per CDR3 protein. The repertoire holds more than 350,000 distinct CDR3 sequences, with about 16% as singletons. The sequencing sample was made of blood. These receptors came from a woman aged 55 to 70 with Graves' ophthalmopathy.

Remarks on this clonotype: A read error is possible here, since a much larger clone lies one base away. The chain has TRBV6-2 or TRBV6-3 and TRBJ1-5; unclear D gene. This CDR3 has 14 amino acids. Germline V gene sequence: CDR1 MNHEY, CDR2 SVGEGT. CDR3: CVSSYVGSNQPQHF. DNA of the CDR3: TGTGTCAGCAGCTACGTGGGTAGCAATCAGCCCCAGCATTTT.

Comment on this clonotype: A much larger clone is a single base away; this may be a read error. The rearrangement joins TRBV12-3 or TRBV12-4 to TRBJ2-1; D perhaps matches TRBD1 (5 bases). With 6 bases removed from V and 8 bases from J, the gap between germline ends came to 14 bases. The CDR3 has 13 residues. CDR3 DNA: TGTGCCAGCAGAAGCAGGGTCGTGGATGAGCAGTTCTTC. Its protein product is CASRSRVVDEQFF.

This clonotype has a handful of counts. This chain links TRBV19 with TRBJ2-1, with no clear D. CDR3 length equals 15 residues. Trimming took off 0 bases at V and 3 bases at J, with 9 bases between the two ends. Germline lookup yields CDR1 LNHDA and CDR2 SQIVND (reference sequence). The CDR3 coding sequence is TGTGCCAGTAGTATAGACGTTCCTCTCTACAATGAGCAGTTCTTC. Translating it yields CASSIDVPLYNEQFF.

This clonotype was detected ten times or more. The J gene is TRBJ2-2, the V gene TRBV24-1; 10 positions match TRBD2. The CDR3 is made up of 15 amino acids. CDR1 is KGHDR, CDR2 SFDVKD, per germline. V trimming: 9 bases; J trimming: 7 bases; junction bases outside the gene matches: 10. Written as DNA, the CDR3 is TGTGCCACCGAGAAGCGGGAGGGCTACAACGGGGAGCTGTTTTTT. Translated, it gives CATEKREGYNGELFF.

This rearrangement joins TRBV19 to TRBJ1-1, with D possibly matching TRBD1 (5 bases). This CDR3 spans 16 amino acids. The V gene lost 5 bases and the J gene lost 3 bases, with 19 bases spanning the gap. Per the germline V gene, CDR1 is LNHDA and CDR2 is SQIVND (reference sequence). CDR3 DNA sequence: TGTGCCAGTAGTCCCCCCGGGACCCAGGCGGACACTGAAGCTTTCTTT. Residues: CASSPPGTQADTEAFF.

The V and J genes are TRBV4-2 and TRBJ1-1, with 8 bases fitting TRBD1. V lost 3 bases, J lost 3 bases, and 6 bases stayed unmatched. Germline CDR1 is LGHNA and CDR2 is YNFKEQ. The CDR3 spans 15 residues. CDR3 bases: TGTGCCAGCAGCCAGTCCAGGGGGCAGGACACTGAAGCTTTCTTT. Its translation is CASSQSRGQDTEAFF.

This clonotype showed up just a few times. This sequence joins TRBV9 and TRBJ2-3; D might be TRBD1 (6 bases). There are 15 residues in the CDR3. V lost 0 bases and J 2 bases, leaving 10 bases between the germline ends. Germline V lookup: CDR1 SGDLS, CDR2 YYNGEE. CDR3 residues: CASSVETGLTDTQYF. The CDR3 DNA is TGTGCCAGCAGCGTAGAGACAGGTCTCACAGATACGCAGTATTTT.

Here the CDR3 reads CASSLAGAVETQYF. The CDR3 nucleotides are TGTGCCAGCAGCTTGGCCGGGGCGGTGGAGACCCAGTACTTC. The rearrangement links TRBV7-6 to TRBJ2-5, with D possibly called TRBD1 or TRBD2 (5 bases each). The CDR3 totals 14 residues. The V end was cut by 3 bases, the J end by 5 bases, with 13 bases between. Germline values: CDR1 SGHVS, CDR2 FNYEAQ.

This clonotype came up many times. The chain is built from TRBV12-3 or TRBV12-4 and TRBJ2-7; 12 bases map to TRBD2. The junction had 3 bases not matched to a gene; V was cut back by 1 base and J by 5 bases. The CDR3 totals 15 residues. The CDR3: CASSLGTSGNHEQYF. Here the CDR3 DNA reads TGTGCCAGCAGTTTAGGGACTAGCGGGAACCACGAGCAGTACTTC.

This chain uses TRBV7-3 with TRBJ2-1; no clear D. The length of the CDR3 is 15 residues. With 2 bases removed from V and 8 bases from J, the gap between germline ends came to 16 bases. CDR1 is SGHTA and CDR2 is FQGTGA in the germline V gene. CDR3 protein: CASSLSIDPWDEQFF. CDR3 sequence (DNA): TGTGCCAGCAGCTTATCAATAGACCCTTGGGATGAGCAGTTCTTC.

The J gene is TRBJ1-2, the V gene TRBV11-2, with D unresolved. The CDR3 runs 15 residues. V was shortened by 1 base and J by 7 bases, with 16 bases between the two germline ends. CDR1 and CDR2 from the germline V gene are SGHAT and FQNNGV. The CDR3 reads CASSLVATSSLGYTF. The CDR3 DNA is TGTGCCAGCAGCTTAGTTGCCACATCTTCTCTTGGCTACACCTTC. The full variable domain, its missing parts supplied by reference TRBV11-2 and TRBJ1-2, is EAGVAQSPRYKIIEKRQSVAFWCNPISGHATLYWYQQILGQGPKLLIQFQNNGVVDDSQLPKDRFSAERLKGVDSTLKIQPAKLEDSAVYLCASSLVATSSLGYTFGSGTRLTVV.

This clonotype came up many times. The J gene is TRBJ2-3, the V gene TRBV5-1; 10 bases are shared with TRBD2. The trim removed 1 base at V and 1 base at J, leaving 6 bases unmatched. The CDR3 covers 17 residues. Germline CDR1 is SGHRS and CDR2 is YFSETQ. CDR3 sequence (DNA): TGCGCCAGCAGCTTGTCTCCTCTAGCGGGAGGCACAGATACGCAGTATTTT. This gives the protein CASSLSPLAGGTDTQYF.

This clonotype was observed many times. This sequence joins TRBV5-1 and TRBJ1-4; 7 bases are a match to TRBD1. The CDR3 runs 15 residues. The germline gives CDR1 SGHRS, CDR2 YFSETQ. J was trimmed by 10 bases and V by 0 bases; bases with no gene match: 9. CDR3 loop: CASSLEDRRFGKLFF. CDR3 nucleotides: TGCGCCAGCAGCTTGGAGGACAGGAGGTTTGGAAAACTGTTTTTT.

This clonotype was recorded many times. The genes are TRBV12-3 or TRBV12-4 and TRBJ1-2, with 7 nucleotides matching TRBD1. V gave up 3 bases and J gave up 8 bases; unmatched junction bases: 6. This CDR3 has 13 residues. This CDR3 is CASSFDRGGGYTF. DNA of the CDR3: TGTGCCAGCAGTTTTGACAGAGGGGGCGGCTACACCTTC.